This TCR beta chain was documented in a study of shared clonotypes between healthy human individuals. As for the study in general: With ages of 18 to 49, the donors were two women and three men.

Concerning this clone: Its matching antigen is unknown. At one end the junction does not follow the germline gene, possibly because of a read error.

This CDR3 region has 16 residues. CDR1 and CDR2 from the germline V gene are SGHVS and FNYEAQ. Points from the study as a whole: Generation probabilities of non-shared clonotypes were lower (relative to those shared by all four donors). With a handful of donors compared, approximately 5.5% of naive CD4 clonotypes were shared.

Genomic DNA of each subset was evenly split across several immunoSEQ plates. Repertoires were generated with immunoSEQ multiplex PCR, while TCRdb's copy carries only in-frame clones and drops some. The sample consists of millions of clones, over 85% of them appearing once. V and J are TRBV7-6 and TRBJ2-5; 8 positions agree with TRBD2. The clonotype originates from a man aged 18 to 30 in good health. The sample was naive CD4+ T cells sorted from blood. Subset described: CD45RA+ positively selected. CDR3 coding DNA: TGTGCCAGCAGCTTAGCCTGGACTAGCAGAGAAGAGACCCGGTACTTC. This codes for CASSLAWTSREETRYF.